The T cell receptor beta chain under discussion was sequenced for a study of T cell changes during pregnancy in multiple sclerosis. Sequencing used immunoSEQ multiplex PCR; TCRdb keeps in-frame clones, though not all of them. In the table there are tens of thousands of clones, roughly 92% of which are singletons. Germline V gene lookup returns CDR1 SGHTA and CDR2 FQGTGA. V was clipped by 1 base and J by 5 bases; unmatched bases: 5. This CDR3 is built from 15 residues. The clonotype was recovered from a female donor with multiple sclerosis, enrolled in a pregnancy study. The rearrangement joins TRBV7-3 to TRBJ1-1, with 9 positions matching TRBD1. Sequences were derived from CD4+ T cells from peripheral blood mononuclear cells, sampled in the third trimester of pregnancy. The CDR3 loop reads CASSLMGQGTTEAFF. DNA for the CDR3: TGTGCCAGCAGCTTAATGGGACAGGGCACTACTGAAGCTTTCTTT.